The 27 T cell receptor beta chains below all came from one sample that was sequenced in a study of T cell responses to AZD1222 COVID-19 vaccine. Assay used: immunoSEQ multiplex PCR; TCRdb lists only in-frame clones, some missing. The sample lists more than 100,000 clones, around nine tenths seen once, with 8.4% in the top ten. The source was peripheral blood, collected on day 0 of AZD1222 vaccination. The source is an adult in good health.

The chain has TRBV5-4 and TRBJ1-2; D might be TRBD1 (5 bases). CDR3 size: 13 residues. V was trimmed by 0 bases and J by 4 bases, leaving 7 bases between them. CDR1 SGHNT and CDR2 YYREEE come from the germline V gene (reference sequence). The CDR3 loop is CASSLDRIYGYTF. CDR3 nucleotides: TGTGCCAGCAGCTTGGACAGGATCTATGGCTACACCTTC.

The V and J genes are TRBV10-2 and TRBJ1-2, with 10 bases aligning to TRBD1. The CDR3 loop spans 16 amino acids. V lost 5 bases to trimming and J lost 7 bases; unmatched junction nucleotides: 13. Germline CDR1 is WSHSY and CDR2 is SAAADI. CDR3 loop: CASSTAPGTGDGGYTF. CDR3 DNA: TGCGCCAGCAGTACCGCCCCCGGGACAGGGGATGGTGGCTACACCTTC.

The V call is TRBV7-3, the J call TRBJ2-2, with D perhaps matching TRBD1 (5 bases). Per the germline V gene, CDR1 is SGHTA and CDR2 is FQGTGA. The CDR3 is 14 residues long. V lost 4 bases to trimming and J lost 7 bases, with 13 bases between them. Written as DNA, the CDR3 is TGTGCCAGCAGCTCAGGGTATAGGGGCGGGGAGCTGTTTTTT. Amino acids: CASSSGYRGGELFF.

The chain employs TRBV7-2 and TRBJ1-2; D remains unclear. The CDR3 is made up of 14 amino acids. Trimming stripped 7 bases from V and 7 bases from J, with 19 bases between. Germline CDR1 and CDR2: SGHTA and FQGNSA. This chain's CDR3 is CASISGGVRGGYTF. The CDR3, as DNA: TGTGCCAGCATTTCCGGCGGGGTACGCGGTGGCTACACCTTC.

This clone appeared a few times. The chain joins TRBV14 to TRBJ1-1; D unclear. V lost 4 bases to trimming and J lost 0 bases, with 9 bases between them. The CDR3 spans 14 residues. Germline lookup yields CDR1 SGHDN and CDR2 FVKESK. The CDR3 spells CASSRLYMNTEAFF. The CDR3 coding sequence is TGTGCCAGCAGCCGACTTTACATGAACACTGAAGCTTTCTTT.

The V call is TRBV14, the J call TRBJ1-2, with D tentatively TRBD1 (5 bases). Trimming took off 1 base at V and 8 bases at J, with 8 bases between the two ends. The CDR3 runs 12 residues. Germline lookup yields CDR1 SGHDN and CDR2 FVKESK. This CDR3 reads CASSQVGGGYTF. The CDR3 coding sequence is TGTGCCAGCAGCCAAGTTGGGGGGGGCTACACCTTC.

V gene TRBV5-1 combines with J gene TRBJ1-3; D is undetermined. CDR3 length equals 15 residues. V shed 4 bases and J shed 1 base, with 12 bases lying between them. From germline, CDR1 is SGHRS and CDR2 YFSETQ. CDR3 amino acids: CASSPVFSSGNTIYF. The CDR3 DNA follows: TGCGCCAGCAGCCCCGTTTTTAGTTCTGGAAACACCATATATTTT.

The chain uses TRBV7-8 and TRBJ2-1; D not certain. The CDR3 extends over 13 amino acids. Trimming removed 3 bases at V and 4 bases at J, with 7 bases between. CDR1 and CDR2 from the germline V gene are SGHVS and FQNEAQ. This chain's CDR3 is CASSLGEYNEQFF. The CDR3 DNA is TGTGCCAGCAGCTTGGGTGAATACAATGAGCAGTTCTTC. The whole variable domain, filled in from reference TRBV7-8 and TRBJ2-1, reads GAGVSQSPRYKVAKRGQDVALRCDPISGHVSLFWYQQALGQGPEFLTYFQNEAQLDKSGLPSDRFFAERPEGSVSTLKIQRTQQEDSAVYLCASSLGEYNEQFFGPGTRLTVL.

This chain connects TRBV28 to TRBJ1-1; a possible D gene is TRBD1 (5 bases). Germline assignment: CDR1 MDHEN and CDR2 SYDVKM. Trimming pared 6 bases from V and 0 bases from J, leaving 14 bases between. CDR3 size: 15 residues. CDR3 DNA sequence: TGTGCCAGCAGCCCGCTGGGGCTTCTGAACACTGAAGCTTTCTTT. Protein: CASSPLGLLNTEAFF. Full variable domain (outside the CDR3, taken from reference TRBV28 and TRBJ1-1): DVKVTQSSRYLVKRTGEKVFLECVQDMDHENMFWYRQDPGLGLRLIYFSYDVKMKEKGDIPEGYSVSREKKERFSLILESASTNQTSMYLCASSPLGLLNTEAFFGQGTRLTVV.

The chain employs TRBV2 and TRBJ2-1; D may be TRBD2 (6 bases). The CDR3 is 15 amino acids. CDR1 and CDR2 from the germline V gene are SNHLY and FYNNEI. V dropped 5 bases and J dropped 0 bases, with 11 bases sitting between them. In nucleotides, the CDR3 is TGTGCCAGCAGTAGGTCCGGGGGCTCCTACAATGAGCAGTTCTTC. Residues: CASSRSGGSYNEQFF.

The chain couples TRBV5-1 to TRBJ1-1; D not resolved. From germline, CDR1 is SGHRS and CDR2 YFSETQ. Trimming cost V 4 bases and J 6 bases, with 10 bases left between them. The CDR3 spans 12 residues. The CDR3 loop is CASSQVRPEAFF. CDR3 coding DNA: TGCGCCAGCAGCCAGGTAAGGCCTGAAGCTTTCTTT.

The chain uses TRBV6-5 and TRBJ1-2; 7 nucleotides align to TRBD1. This CDR3 is 13 amino acids long. The ends lost 6 bases at V and 6 bases at J; junction bases unmatched: 7. Looked up from germline, CDR1 is MNHEY and CDR2 is SVGAGI. The CDR3 nucleotides read TGTGCCAGCAGGATAACAGGGGTGAATGGCTACACCTTC. Translating it yields CASRITGVNGYTF.

The chain joins TRBV28 to TRBJ2-3, with D maybe TRBD2 (5 bases). V shed 10 bases and J shed 7 bases, with 15 bases lying between them. There are 12 residues in the CDR3. Germline CDR1 MDHEN, CDR2 SYDVKM. CDR3 DNA: TGTGCCACCGGACTCGAGATCTATACGCAGTATTTT. Protein product: CATGLEIYTQYF.

The V call is TRBV28, the J call TRBJ2-3; TRBD2 matches at 10 bases. Germline V gives CDR1 MDHEN, CDR2 SYDVKM. This CDR3 has 16 residues. J lost 6 bases, V lost 7 bases, and 13 bases had no gene match. CDR3 sequence reads: CASKSASGSDLDTQYF. In nucleotides, the CDR3 is TGTGCCAGCAAGTCGGCTAGCGGGAGTGATTTGGATACGCAGTATTTT.

The chain employs TRBV5-8 and TRBJ1-4; TRBD1 agrees at 10 bases. V lost 5 bases and J lost 0; bases outside the gene matches: 10. CDR1 and CDR2 (germline): SGHTS, YDEGEE. The CDR3 has 18 amino acids. The CDR3 DNA is TGTGCCAGCAGTCACCGGGACAGGGGTCTCTCAACTAATGAAAAACTGTTTTTT. This encodes CASSHRDRGLSTNEKLFF.

This chain joins TRBV5-1 and TRBJ2-1, with 7 positions matching TRBD2. The CDR3 runs to 12 residues. The germline gives CDR1 SGHRS, CDR2 YFSETQ. V was clipped by 7 bases and J by 8 bases; unmatched bases: 6. For the CDR3, the DNA is TGCGCCAGCCGGGAGGCGATGGATGAGCAGTTCTTC. The encoded protein is CASREAMDEQFF.

V and J are TRBV28 and TRBJ1-5; no definite D call. V lost 2 bases, J lost 1 base, and 12 bases lay in between. In germline, CDR1 is MDHEN, CDR2 SYDVKM. The CDR3 has 16 residues. CDR3 bases: TGTGCCAGCAGTTTAGGTGGCCGGTTAAGCAATCAGCCCCAGCATTTT. Residues: CASSLGGRLSNQPQHF.

CDR3 loop: CASSPSRDRVSGELFF. The DNA of the CDR3 is TGCGCCAGCAGCCCCAGCCGGGACAGGGTATCTGGGGAGCTGTTTTTT. The gene calls are TRBV5-1 and TRBJ2-2; 9 bases fit TRBD1. The CDR3 contains 16 residues. The trim removed 4 bases at V and 8 bases at J, leaving 12 bases unmatched. Germline CDR1 reads SGHRS; CDR2 reads YFSETQ.

The chain carries TRBV7-9 and TRBJ1-3; D is unclear. CDR3 size: 18 residues. Per germline, CDR1 SEHNR and CDR2 FQNEAQ (reference sequence). V dropped 1 base and J dropped 0 bases, with 16 bases sitting between them. CDR3 sequence reads: CASSLGLFTFNSGNTIYF. The CDR3, as DNA: TGTGCCAGCAGCTTAGGTTTATTCACCTTTAACTCTGGAAACACCATATATTTT.

In regard to this clone: One end of the junction varies from germline; a read error may be responsible. This sequence joins TRBV7-7 and TRBJ2-3; a possible D gene is TRBD2 (6 bases). The germline gives CDR1 SSHAT, CDR2 FNYEAQ (reference sequence). The CDR3 is made up of 16 amino acids. DNA for the CDR3: TGTGCTAGCAGCCCCAGTGTCCAGGGAGGAAAAGATACGCAGTATTTT. Its protein product is CASSPSVQGGKDTQYF.

V gene TRBV19 combines with J gene TRBJ1-1, with a possible D match to TRBD1 (5 bases). This CDR3 region has 14 residues. Trimming left V 5 bases short and J 3 bases short, with 13 bases between. Per germline, CDR1 LNHDA and CDR2 SQIVND (reference sequence). The CDR3 DNA reads as TGTGCCAGTAGTCCTAGACAGAGCGACACTGAAGCTTTCTTT. Translating it yields CASSPRQSDTEAFF.

This clone turned up a few times. This rearrangement joins TRBV18 to TRBJ2-7; no clear D. The CDR3 spans 15 residues. V gave up 1 base and J gave up 1 base, with 11 bases separating them. CDR1 is KGHSH and CDR2 is LQKENI in the germline V gene. The CDR3: CASSPQQQRSYEQYF. Written as DNA, the CDR3 is TGTGCCAGCTCACCACAGCAGCAGAGGTCCTACGAGCAGTACTTC.

In this sample, this clone turned up a few times. The V and J genes are TRBV5-6 and TRBJ1-2; TRBD1 aligns across 8 bases. Germline lookup yields CDR1 SGHDT and CDR2 YYEEEE. The CDR3 is 16 amino acids. The V gene end was trimmed by 1 base and the J gene end by 3 bases; junction bases not matched to a gene: 8. The CDR3 coding sequence is TGTGCCAGCAGCTTGCCCCCGGGACAGGCGGACTATGGCTACACCTTC. Amino acid sequence: CASSLPPGQADYGYTF.

V and J are TRBV20-1 and TRBJ1-1; TRBD1 aligns across 7 bases. Trimming cost V 3 bases and J 5 bases; bases outside gene matches: 12. The CDR3 has 15 amino acids. The V gene's germline CDR1 is DFQATT and CDR2 SNEGSKA (reference sequence). CDR3 DNA sequence: TGCAGTGCTAGTGGGGGGACAGTGGGGAGGACTGAAGCTTTCTTT. Its translation: CSASGGTVGRTEAFF.

The J gene is TRBJ1-2, the V gene TRBV7-3, with D perhaps TRBD1 (6 bases). Germline lookup yields CDR1 SGHTA and CDR2 FQGTGA. The CDR3 consists of 14 residues. The ends were cut back, 5 bases at V and 3 bases at J, with 13 bases in the middle. The CDR3 DNA reads TGTGCCAGCAGCCGTCTCGGGGGCGACTATGGCTACACCTTC. It codes for CASSRLGGDYGYTF.

The chain combines TRBV28 with TRBJ2-7, with 9 bases identical to TRBD2. CDR3 length: 15 residues. V dropped 2 bases and J dropped 2; count of bases not matched to a gene: 4. CDR1 is MDHEN, CDR2 SYDVKM, per germline. This CDR3 reads CASSLSSSGAYEQYF. CDR3 nucleotide sequence: TGTGCCAGCAGTTTAAGTTCTAGCGGGGCCTACGAGCAGTACTTC.

The chain has TRBV2 and TRBJ1-1; the match to TRBD1 covers 9 bases. CDR1 SNHLY and CDR2 FYNNEI come from the germline V gene. This CDR3 has 17 amino acids. V was clipped by 5 bases and J by 1 base; unmatched bases: 11. Written as DNA, the CDR3 is TGTGCCAGCAGTTTACCGGGACAGGGAAAGAAGAACACTGAAGCTTTCTTT. It yields the protein CASSLPGQGKKNTEAFF.